Following are 24 T cell receptor beta chains from one sample sequenced in a study of T cells in Graves' hyperthyroidism and ophthalmopathy. There were TCR beta CDR3 regions amplified from RNA transcripts. First-round RT-PCR targeting the TCR CDR3 was performed with the HTBI primer set. TCRdb redid the calling of the multiplex PCR reads with MiXCR, one entry per CDR3 protein. Of 250,000 to 300,000 distinct CDR3 sequences in the sample, about a sixth are singletons; the top ten hold around 55%. The sequencing sample was made of blood. These receptors came from a woman between 55 and 75 years old with Graves' ophthalmopathy.

This clonotype came up once. A much larger clone differs from this one at a single base, so this may be a read error. This rearrangement joins TRBV6-2 or TRBV6-3 to TRBJ2-5; perhaps D is TRBD1 or TRBD2 (5 bases each). CDR3 length: 14 residues. Germline values: CDR1 MNHEY, CDR2 SVGEGT. The CDR3 coding sequence is TGTGCCAGCACCGAAAGGGGTGGAGGAGAGTCCCAGTACTTC. It yields the protein CASTERGGGESQYF.

As DNA, the CDR3 is TGCGCCAGCAGCCGGTCAAGGCCCGACAACGGGAACTATGGCTACACCTTC. Its translation: CASSRSRPDNGNYGYTF. The gene calls are TRBV4-3 and TRBJ1-2, with D unresolved. The CDR3 consists of 17 residues. V was trimmed by 4 bases and J by 2 bases, leaving 20 bases between them. Germline lookup yields CDR1 LGHNA and CDR2 YSLEER.

The V call is TRBV5-6, the J call TRBJ1-2; no definite D call. The germline V and J ends were trimmed by 4 bases and 2 bases, with 15 bases remaining between them. Germline values: CDR1 SGHDT, CDR2 YYEEEE. This CDR3 contains 15 residues. The CDR3, as DNA: TGTGCCAGCAGCCTTGTAACGGCGATAAACTATGGCTACACCTTC. Translation gives CASSLVTAINYGYTF.

In this sample, this clonotype turned up many times. The chain links TRBV6-2 or TRBV6-3 to TRBJ2-1; D gene unclear. V gave up 6 bases and J gave up 5 bases, with 8 bases separating them. From germline, CDR1 is MNHEY and CDR2 SVGEGT. There are 12 residues in the CDR3. This CDR3 reads CASSPQNNEQFF. CDR3 nucleotides: TGTGCCAGCAGCCCCCAGAACAATGAGCAGTTCTTC.

The CDR3, as DNA: TGTGCCAGCAGACAAACCGGGACAGGGGTCACCGAGCAGTACTTC. Its protein is CASRQTGTGVTEQYF. The J gene is TRBJ2-7, the V gene TRBV12-3 or TRBV12-4; 10 nucleotides agree with TRBD1. The CDR3 has 15 residues. With V trimmed by 6 bases and J by 6 bases, 11 bases remained unmatched.

This clonotype was observed at least ten times. This rearrangement joins TRBV5-1 to TRBJ2-1; no clear D. The CDR3 consists of 12 residues. CDR1 is SGHRS, CDR2 YFSETQ, per germline. Deletions cut 2 bases from V and 5 bases from J, with 5 bases between. CDR3 bases: TGCGCCAGCAGCTTTTGGAACAATGAGCAGTTCTTC. Encoded protein: CASSFWNNEQFF.

On this clonotype itself: Being one base from a much bigger clone, this may be a read error. The V gene is TRBV29-1, the J gene TRBJ1-5; D not resolved. This CDR3 region has 15 residues. Germline values: CDR1 SQVTM, CDR2 ANQGSEA. As DNA, the CDR3 is TGCAGCGTTCAAGAGGGCGGATATAGCAATCAGCCCCAGCATTTT. This encodes CSVQEGGYSNQPQHF.

Only a few counts were recorded for this clonotype. This chain uses TRBV20-1 with TRBJ1-6; D uncertain. CDR1 is DFQATT and CDR2 is SNEGSKA in the germline V gene (reference sequence). This CDR3 has 13 residues. V lost 0 bases and J lost 4, with 4 bases in between. This CDR3 is CSAREGYNSPLHF. CDR3 bases: TGCAGTGCTAGAGAGGGATATAATTCACCCCTCCACTTT.

This clonotype was counted at least ten times. CDR3 amino acids: CASSLEQQITDTQYF. The CDR3 nucleotides read TGCGCCAGCAGCTTGGAACAGCAGATCACAGATACGCAGTATTTT. The chain links TRBV5-1 to TRBJ2-3; no firm D call. Germline-derived CDR1 and CDR2 are SGHRS and YFSETQ. The CDR3 extends over 15 amino acids. Deletions cut 0 bases from V and 2 bases from J, with 10 bases between.

The table lists this clonotype with many counts. The chain has TRBV11-2 and TRBJ1-5; D unresolved. Germline V lookup: CDR1 SGHAT, CDR2 FQNNGV. Trimming took 0 bases from V and 3 from J, leaving 12 bases between them. This CDR3 spans 16 amino acids. CDR3 nucleotide sequence: TGTGCCAGCAGCTTAGAACCCTGGGGTTACAATCAGCCCCAGCATTTT. Translated, it gives CASSLEPWGYNQPQHF. The variable domain in full, completed from reference TRBV11-2 and TRBJ1-5, reads EAGVAQSPRYKIIEKRQSVAFWCNPISGHATLYWYQQILGQGPKLLIQFQNNGVVDDSQLPKDRFSAERLKGVDSTLKIQPAKLEDSAVYLCASSLEPWGYNQPQHFGDGTRLSIL.

Notes on this clonotype: Mismatch with germline at one junction end may stem from a read error. The gene calls are TRBV4-2 and TRBJ2-6; 7 bases match TRBD2. This CDR3 region has 17 residues. Per germline, CDR1 LGHNA and CDR2 YNFKEQ. The CDR3 here is CASSQEDFRAGVNVLTF. In DNA, the CDR3 is TGTGCCAGCAGCCAAGAAGATTTCCGCGCGGGGGTCAACGTCCTGACTTTC.

This clonotype was counted many times. V and J are TRBV11-2 and TRBJ2-1, with 7 bases lining up with TRBD1. The length of the CDR3 is 15 residues. Germline CDR1 reads SGHAT; CDR2 reads FQNNGV. J gave up 4 bases and V 4 bases, and 7 bases lay outside the gene matches. CDR3 amino acids: CASSYGTVRYNEQFF. CDR3 nucleotide sequence: TGTGCCAGCAGCTACGGGACAGTCCGTTACAATGAGCAGTTCTTC. The full variable domain, in which reference TRBV11-2 and TRBJ2-1 provide the parts outside the CDR3, is EAGVAQSPRYKIIEKRQSVAFWCNPISGHATLYWYQQILGQGPKLLIQFQNNGVVDDSQLPKDRFSAERLKGVDSTLKIQPAKLEDSAVYLCASSYGTVRYNEQFFGPGTRLTVL.

This chain links TRBV19 with TRBJ2-7, with a tentative D call TRBD2 (5 bases). Germline CDR1 reads LNHDA; CDR2 reads SQIVND (reference sequence). This CDR3 comprises 16 residues. Between the trimmed V and J ends, which lost 4 bases and 4 bases, there was a span of 20 bases. The CDR3 sequence is CASSNPGVPGGYEQYF. Here the CDR3 DNA reads TGTGCCAGTAGTAATCCCGGCGTCCCCGGAGGTTACGAGCAGTACTTC.

This clonotype was found many times. The J gene is TRBJ2-7, the V gene TRBV12-3 or TRBV12-4; TRBD2 is a possible D gene (6 bases). This CDR3 has 15 amino acids. V lost 4 bases, J lost 2 bases, and 15 bases lay in between. CDR3 in DNA: TGTGCCAGCAGTTCCCTTTACGGGGGAACCTACGAGCAGTACTTC. Translation: CASSSLYGGTYEQYF.

The J gene is TRBJ2-7, the V gene TRBV4-1, with D possibly TRBD1 on 6 matching bases. From germline, CDR1 is MGHRA and CDR2 YSYEKL. The CDR3 is 14 residues long. V shed 2 bases and J shed 2 bases, with 10 bases lying between them. In nucleotides, the CDR3 is TGCGCCAGCAGCCAACACGGGACAACCTACGAGCAGTACTTC. Its protein product is CASSQHGTTYEQYF.

This clonotype was picked up a small number of times. A much bigger clone sits one base away, suggesting this may be a read error. The chain links TRBV2 to TRBJ1-5, with D unclear. Germline lookup yields CDR1 SNHLY and CDR2 FYNNEI. The CDR3 length is 15 residues. The CDR3 spells CASKNGEASNQPRHF. CDR3 DNA sequence: TGTGCCAGCAAGAACGGGGAAGCTAGCAATCAGCCCCGGCATTTT.

This chain links TRBV4-1 with TRBJ2-7, with 11 bases matching TRBD2. With V trimmed by 4 bases and J by 7 bases, 9 bases remained unmatched. The germline V gene has CDR1 MGHRA and CDR2 YSYEKL. The CDR3 runs 15 residues. The CDR3 sequence is CASSLTSGSSEEQYF. DNA of the CDR3: TGCGCCAGCAGCCTAACTAGCGGGAGTTCGGAGGAGCAGTACTTC.

This clonotype appeared a few times. The chain combines TRBV19 with TRBJ2-1; 8 bases line up with TRBD2. The CDR3 covers 16 residues. The germline gives CDR1 LNHDA, CDR2 SQIVND (reference sequence). Trimming took 6 bases from V and 6 from J; bases not matched to a gene: 13. CDR3 amino acids: CASSIIREGQGNEQFF. The DNA of the CDR3 is TGTGCCAGTAGCATTATCCGGGAGGGCCAAGGCAATGAGCAGTTCTTC.

This clonotype has at least ten counts. V usage is TRBV5-5 and J usage is TRBJ2-1, with 9 bases fitting TRBD1. The ends lost 3 bases at V and 5 bases at J; junction bases unmatched: 9. This CDR3 has 16 amino acids. Germline-derived CDR1 and CDR2 are SGHKS and YYEKEE (reference sequence). The CDR3 protein is CASSYQKTGGNNEQFF. DNA for the CDR3: TGTGCCAGCAGCTACCAGAAGACAGGGGGGAACAATGAGCAGTTCTTC.

This clonotype was seen at least ten times. One end of the junction fails to match germline, which may point to a read error. The V call is TRBV7-2, the J call TRBJ2-7; D gene uncertain. CDR3 length: 14 amino acids. The germline CDR1 and CDR2 sequences are SGHTA and FQGNSA. The CDR3 loop reads CARSLRRSSYEQYF. DNA of the CDR3: TGTGCCCGCAGCCTTAGACGGAGCTCCTACGAGCAGTACTTC.

The chain joins TRBV28 to TRBJ1-5; no clear D gene. This CDR3 spans 12 amino acids. Per germline, CDR1 MDHEN and CDR2 SYDVKM. V lost 7 bases, J lost 0 bases, and 4 bases lay in between. Here the CDR3 DNA reads TGTGCCAGCACGTCTAGCAATCAGCCCCAGCATTTT. This encodes CASTSSNQPQHF.

This clonotype was detected many times. This rearrangement joins TRBV6-2 or TRBV6-3 to TRBJ2-6; D is ambiguous. Germline V CDR1 and CDR2: MNHEY, SVGEGT. Trimming left V 6 bases short and J 12 bases short, with 9 bases between. This CDR3 has 11 amino acids. The CDR3 DNA is TGTGCCAGCAGAAAATACTCCGTCCTGACTTTC. Its protein is CASRKYSVLTF.

The V call is TRBV11-2, the J call TRBJ2-7; TRBD1 is a possible D gene (5 bases). CDR1 is SGHAT, CDR2 FQNNGV, per germline. V gave up 5 bases and J gave up 3 bases, with 20 bases separating them. This CDR3 is built from 16 residues. The CDR3 DNA reads as TGTGCCAGCAGCCCGGTCGGCAGACAGACTGACTACGAGCAGTACTTC. This gives the protein CASSPVGRQTDYEQYF.

The gene calls are TRBV5-1 and TRBJ2-7; the match to TRBD1 covers 7 bases. This CDR3 comprises 14 residues. The germline V gene encodes CDR1 SGHRS and CDR2 YFSETQ. V dropped 5 bases and J dropped 11; count of bases not matched to a gene: 16. CDR3 sequence: CASRQTTAGTEEYF. The DNA for the CDR3 is TGCGCCAGCAGACAAACAACCGCCGGGACAGAGGAGTACTTC.